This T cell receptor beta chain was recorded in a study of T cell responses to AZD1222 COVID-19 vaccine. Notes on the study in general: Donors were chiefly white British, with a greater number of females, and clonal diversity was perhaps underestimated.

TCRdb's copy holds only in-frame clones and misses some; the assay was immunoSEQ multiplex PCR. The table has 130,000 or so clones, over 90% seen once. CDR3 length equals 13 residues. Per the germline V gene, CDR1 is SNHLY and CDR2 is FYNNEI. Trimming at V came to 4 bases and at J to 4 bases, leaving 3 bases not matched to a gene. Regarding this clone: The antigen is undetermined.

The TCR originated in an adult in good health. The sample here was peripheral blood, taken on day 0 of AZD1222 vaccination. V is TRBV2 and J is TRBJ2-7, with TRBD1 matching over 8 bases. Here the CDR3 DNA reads TGTGCCAGCAGTGGGCGACAGGGGTACGAGCAGTACTTC. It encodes CASSGRQGYEQYF.